Each of the 9 T cell receptor beta chains below was sequenced from the same sample in a study of T cells in Graves' hyperthyroidism and ophthalmopathy. Using RNA transcripts as the source, TCR beta CDR3 regions were amplified. Researchers ran a first-round RT-PCR on the TCR CDR3 using the HTBI primer set. TCRdb re-analysed the multiplex PCR reads in MiXCR, keeping a single row per CDR3 protein. Of around 540,000 distinct CDR3 sequences in the sample, approximately 16% were seen once. The sample was blood. The receptor source for this set is a woman in her thirties with Graves' ophthalmopathy.

This clonotype was detected a few times. The rearrangement links TRBV7-9 to TRBJ1-4; 7 nucleotides align to TRBD1. The germline V gene has CDR1 SEHNR and CDR2 FQNEAQ (reference sequence). This CDR3 is built from 15 residues. The V and J ends lost 1 base and 4 bases, in that order; junction bases with no gene match: 3. The CDR3 reads CASSLGQGVNEKLFF. CDR3 bases: TGTGCCAGCAGCTTAGGACAGGGTGTTAATGAAAAACTGTTTTTT.

In this sample, this clonotype turned up a few times. The chain joins TRBV4-1 to TRBJ1-1; TRBD1 aligns across 9 bases. V shed 3 bases and J 5 bases; nucleotides not matched to a gene: 7. CDR1 is MGHRA and CDR2 is YSYEKL in the germline V gene. There are 15 residues in the CDR3. The CDR3 sequence is CASSHPGTGMTEAFF. CDR3 bases: TGCGCCAGCAGCCATCCCGGGACAGGGATGACTGAAGCTTTCTTT.

The rearrangement joins TRBV29-1 to TRBJ2-7; perhaps TRBD2 as D (5 bases). This CDR3 region has 16 residues. Germline lookup yields CDR1 SQVTM and CDR2 ANQGSEA. V lost 2 bases and J 3 bases, leaving 20 bases between the germline ends. CDR3 amino acids: CSVEQDGEQWGYEQYF. As DNA, the CDR3 is TGCAGCGTTGAACAGGACGGGGAACAATGGGGCTACGAGCAGTACTTC.

This rearrangement joins TRBV20-1 to TRBJ2-7, with TRBD2 identical over 13 bases. The CDR3 totals 17 residues. Per germline, CDR1 DFQATT and CDR2 SNEGSKA (reference sequence). V lost 3 bases and J lost 1; bases outside the gene matches: 9. The CDR3 sequence is CSASGLAGVRGSYEQYF. CDR3 nucleotides: TGCAGTGCTAGTGGACTAGCGGGAGTTCGAGGTTCCTACGAGCAGTACTTC.

This clonotype was seen at least ten times. CDR3 DNA: TGTGCCATCAGTGCGGTGGCAGATAGAGCGGAGACCCAGTACTTC. Translating gives CAISAVADRAETQYF. This chain uses TRBV10-3 with TRBJ2-5, with no clear D. The CDR3 runs 15 residues. V shed 4 bases and J shed 5 bases, with 17 bases lying between them. CDR1 ENHRY and CDR2 SYGVKD come from the germline V gene.

This clonotype was detected ten times or more. The chain carries TRBV7-2 and TRBJ1-1; D ambiguous. Germline V CDR1 and CDR2: SGHTA, FQGNSA. This CDR3 is 14 amino acids long. V was clipped by 5 bases and J by 0 bases, with 10 bases between them. CDR3: CASSQAYMNTEAFF. CDR3 coding DNA: TGTGCCAGCAGCCAGGCGTACATGAACACTGAAGCTTTCTTT.

This clonotype was counted many times. The V gene is TRBV2, the J gene TRBJ2-5; no firm D call. This CDR3 region has 13 residues. Germline CDR1 reads SNHLY; CDR2 reads FYNNEI. V was clipped by 8 bases and J by 4 bases, with 14 bases between them. The CDR3 DNA follows: TGTGCCAGCGGGCTCTCCCCGAGAGAGACCCAGTACTTC. Translated, it gives CASGLSPRETQYF.

There are many counts of this clonotype. The chain recombines TRBV18 with TRBJ2-1; TRBD1 is a possible D gene (6 bases). V lost 5 bases to trimming and J lost 5 bases, with 16 bases between them. Germline CDR1 is KGHSH and CDR2 is LQKENI. CDR3 length: 15 amino acids. The CDR3 coding sequence is TGTGCCAGCTCAGCAAAATCCGGGACAAACAATGAGCAGTTCTTC. Translation: CASSAKSGTNNEQFF.

In its sample, this clonotype was seen many times. CDR3 in DNA: TGTGCCAGCAGCTTAGACGGTTATGACTATGGCTACACCTTC. Amino acid sequence: CASSLDGYDYGYTF. This sequence joins TRBV7-3 and TRBJ1-2; D ambiguous. Trimming took off 2 bases at V and 3 bases at J, with 10 bases between the two ends. In germline, CDR1 is SGHTA, CDR2 FQGTGA. The CDR3 totals 14 residues. The full variable domain, rest sourced from reference TRBV7-3 and TRBJ1-2, is GAGVSQTPSNKVTEKGKYVELRCDPISGHTALYWYRQSLGQGPEFLIYFQGTGAADDSGLPNDRFFAVRPEGSVSTLKIQRTERGDSAVYLCASSLDGYDYGYTFGSGTRLTVV.